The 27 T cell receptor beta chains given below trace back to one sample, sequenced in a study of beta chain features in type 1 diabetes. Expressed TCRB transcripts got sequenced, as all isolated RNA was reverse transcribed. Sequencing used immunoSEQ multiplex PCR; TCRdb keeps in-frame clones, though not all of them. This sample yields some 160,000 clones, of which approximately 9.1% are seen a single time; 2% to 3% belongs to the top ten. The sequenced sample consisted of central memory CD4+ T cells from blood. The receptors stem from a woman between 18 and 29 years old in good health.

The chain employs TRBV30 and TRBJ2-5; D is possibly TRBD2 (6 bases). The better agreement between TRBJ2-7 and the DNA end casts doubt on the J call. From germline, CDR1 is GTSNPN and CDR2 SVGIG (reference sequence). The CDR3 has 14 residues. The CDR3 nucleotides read TGTGCCTGGAGTGTAGGAGGGTCTATCTACGAGCAGTACTTC. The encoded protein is CAWSVGGSIYEQYF.

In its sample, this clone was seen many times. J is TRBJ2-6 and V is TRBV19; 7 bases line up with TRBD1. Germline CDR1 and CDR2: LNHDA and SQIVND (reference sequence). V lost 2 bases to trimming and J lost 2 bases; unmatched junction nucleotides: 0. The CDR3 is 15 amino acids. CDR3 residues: CASSIQGAGANVLTF. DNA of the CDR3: TGTGCCAGTAGTATACAGGGGGCTGGGGCCAACGTCCTGACTTTC. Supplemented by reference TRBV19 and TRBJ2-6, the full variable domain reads DGGITQSPKYLFRKEGQNVTLSCEQNLNHDAMYWYRQDPGQGLRLIYYSQIVNDFQKGDIAEGYSVSREKKESFPLTVTSAQKNPTAFYLCASSIQGAGANVLTFGAGSRLTVL.

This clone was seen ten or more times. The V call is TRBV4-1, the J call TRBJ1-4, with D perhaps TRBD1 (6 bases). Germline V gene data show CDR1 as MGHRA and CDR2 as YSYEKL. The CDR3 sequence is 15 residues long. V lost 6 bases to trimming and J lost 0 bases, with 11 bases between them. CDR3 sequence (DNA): TGCGCCAGCAGTCGGACAGTGGCAACTAATGAAAAACTGTTTTTT. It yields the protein CASSRTVATNEKLFF.

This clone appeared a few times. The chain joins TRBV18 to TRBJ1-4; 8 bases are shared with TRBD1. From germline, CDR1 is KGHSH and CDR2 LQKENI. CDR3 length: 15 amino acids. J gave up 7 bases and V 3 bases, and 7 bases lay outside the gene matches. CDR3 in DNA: TGTGCCAGCTCACCCCCGGGACAGGTTCTTGAAAAACTGTTTTTT. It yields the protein CASSPPGQVLEKLFF.

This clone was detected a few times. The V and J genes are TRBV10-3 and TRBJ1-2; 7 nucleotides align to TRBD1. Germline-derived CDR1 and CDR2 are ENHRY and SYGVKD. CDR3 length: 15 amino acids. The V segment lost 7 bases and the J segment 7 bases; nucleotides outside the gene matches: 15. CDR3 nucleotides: TGTGCCATCAAAAAGGGTGACAGGGAGGTTGGTGGCTACACCTTC. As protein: CAIKKGDREVGGYTF.

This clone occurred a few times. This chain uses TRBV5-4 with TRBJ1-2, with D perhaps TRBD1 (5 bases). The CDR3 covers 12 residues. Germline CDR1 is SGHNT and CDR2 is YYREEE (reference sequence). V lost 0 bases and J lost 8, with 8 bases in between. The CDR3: CASSLGQGGYTF. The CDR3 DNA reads TGTGCCAGCAGCTTGGGGCAGGGAGGCTACACCTTC.

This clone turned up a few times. The DNA for the CDR3 is TGTGCCAGCAGCCGGACAGGCGGCAATCAGCCCCAGCATTTT. It is translated as CASSRTGGNQPQHF. The chain uses TRBV5-8 and TRBJ1-5, with 7 positions matching TRBD1. The ends lost 4 bases at V and 2 bases at J; junction bases unmatched: 3. CDR3 length: 14 amino acids. In germline, CDR1 is SGHTS, CDR2 YDEGEE.

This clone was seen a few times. The CDR3 sequence: CASEATGMNTEAFF. Here the CDR3 DNA reads TGTGCCAGCGAAGCCACAGGGATGAACACTGAAGCTTTCTTT. The genes are TRBV7-2 and TRBJ1-1, with D maybe TRBD1 (6 bases). Germline V gives CDR1 SGHTA, CDR2 FQGNSA. V lost 8 bases and J 0 bases, leaving 13 bases between the germline ends. CDR3 length: 14 amino acids.

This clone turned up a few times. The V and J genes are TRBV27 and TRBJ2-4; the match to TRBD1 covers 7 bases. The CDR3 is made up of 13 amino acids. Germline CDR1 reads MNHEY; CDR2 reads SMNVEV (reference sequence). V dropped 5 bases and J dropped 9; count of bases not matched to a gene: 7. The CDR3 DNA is TGTGCCAGCAGTCCCGTTGAGGGGGCCATTCAGTACTTC. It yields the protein CASSPVEGAIQYF.

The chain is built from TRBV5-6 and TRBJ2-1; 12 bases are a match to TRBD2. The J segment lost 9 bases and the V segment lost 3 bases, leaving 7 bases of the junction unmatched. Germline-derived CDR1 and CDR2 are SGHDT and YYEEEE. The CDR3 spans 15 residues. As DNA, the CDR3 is TGTGCCAGCAGCTCTAGCGGGAGGGCCACGTTTGAGCAGTTCTTC. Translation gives CASSSSGRATFEQFF.

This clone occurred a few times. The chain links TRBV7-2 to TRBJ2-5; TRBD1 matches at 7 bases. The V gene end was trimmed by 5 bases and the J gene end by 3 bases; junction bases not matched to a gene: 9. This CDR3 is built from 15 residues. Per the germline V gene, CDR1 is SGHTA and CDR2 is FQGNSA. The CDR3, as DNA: TGTGCCAGCAGCCCCGACAGGGCCCTAGAAGAGACCCAGTACTTC. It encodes CASSPDRALEETQYF.

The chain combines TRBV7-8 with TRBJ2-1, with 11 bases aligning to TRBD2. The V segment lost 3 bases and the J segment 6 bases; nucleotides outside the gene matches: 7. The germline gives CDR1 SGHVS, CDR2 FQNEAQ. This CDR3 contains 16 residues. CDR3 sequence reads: CASSFRLGTSGNEQFF. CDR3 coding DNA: TGTGCCAGCAGCTTTAGGCTCGGGACTAGCGGCAATGAGCAGTTCTTC.

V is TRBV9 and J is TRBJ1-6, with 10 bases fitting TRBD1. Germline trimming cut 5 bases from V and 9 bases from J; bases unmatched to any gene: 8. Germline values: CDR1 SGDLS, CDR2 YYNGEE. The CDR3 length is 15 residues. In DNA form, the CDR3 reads TGTGCCAGCAGTGAGACCGGGACAGGGGTTTCACCCCTCCACTTT. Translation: CASSETGTGVSPLHF.

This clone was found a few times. The CDR3 DNA sequence: TGCGCCAGCAGCCGGGGATCCTACGAGCAGTACTTC. This gives the protein CASSRGSYEQYF. The chain is built from TRBV5-1 and TRBJ2-7; a weak D match, TRBD2 (5 bases). The CDR3 loop spans 12 amino acids. Germline CDR1 is SGHRS and CDR2 is YFSETQ. V was shortened by 4 bases and J by 1 base, with 6 bases between the two germline ends.

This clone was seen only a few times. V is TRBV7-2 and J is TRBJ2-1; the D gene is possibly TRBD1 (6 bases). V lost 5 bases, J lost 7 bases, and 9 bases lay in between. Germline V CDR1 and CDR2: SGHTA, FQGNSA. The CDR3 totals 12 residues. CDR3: CASSATGNEQFF. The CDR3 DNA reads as TGTGCCAGCAGCGCCACAGGGAATGAGCAGTTCTTC.

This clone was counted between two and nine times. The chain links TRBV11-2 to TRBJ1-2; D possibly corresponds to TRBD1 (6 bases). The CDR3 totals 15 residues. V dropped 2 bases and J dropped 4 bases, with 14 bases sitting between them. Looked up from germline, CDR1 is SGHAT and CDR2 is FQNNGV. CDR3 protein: CASSLSLPRGYGYTF. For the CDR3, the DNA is TGTGCCAGCAGCTTATCCCTCCCCAGGGGCTATGGCTACACCTTC.

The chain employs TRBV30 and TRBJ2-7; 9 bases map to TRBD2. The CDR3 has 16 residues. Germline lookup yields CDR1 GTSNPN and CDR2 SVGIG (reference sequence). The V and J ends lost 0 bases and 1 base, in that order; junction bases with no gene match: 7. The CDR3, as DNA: TGTGCCTGGAGTGTACGGCCTAGCGGGGCTTCCTACGAGCAGTACTTC. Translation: CAWSVRPSGASYEQYF.

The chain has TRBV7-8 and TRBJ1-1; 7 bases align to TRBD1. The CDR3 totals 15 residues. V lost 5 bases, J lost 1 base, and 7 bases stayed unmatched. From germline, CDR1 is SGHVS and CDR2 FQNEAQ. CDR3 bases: TGTGCCAGCAGCGTCGACAGGGTGGGGAACACTGAAGCTTTCTTT. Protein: CASSVDRVGNTEAFF.

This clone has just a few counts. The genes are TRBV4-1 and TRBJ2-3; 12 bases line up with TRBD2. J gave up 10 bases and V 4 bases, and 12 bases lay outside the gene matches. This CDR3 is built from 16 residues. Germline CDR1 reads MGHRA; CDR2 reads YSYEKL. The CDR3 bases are TGCGCCAGCAGCCTAATGCCGGGGACTAGCGGGTTTTCGCAGTATTTT. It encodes CASSLMPGTSGFSQYF.

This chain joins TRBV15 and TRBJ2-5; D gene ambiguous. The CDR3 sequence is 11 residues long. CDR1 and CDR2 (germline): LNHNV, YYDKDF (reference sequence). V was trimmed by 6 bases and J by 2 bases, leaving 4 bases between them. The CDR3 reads CATSNQETQYF. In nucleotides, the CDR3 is TGTGCCACCAGTAATCAAGAGACCCAGTACTTC.

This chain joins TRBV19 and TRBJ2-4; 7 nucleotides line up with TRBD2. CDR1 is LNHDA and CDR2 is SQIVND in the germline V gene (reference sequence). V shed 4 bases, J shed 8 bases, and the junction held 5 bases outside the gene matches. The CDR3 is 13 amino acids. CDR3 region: CASSTPGGDIQYF. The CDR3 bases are TGTGCCAGTAGTACCCCTGGGGGGGACATTCAGTACTTC. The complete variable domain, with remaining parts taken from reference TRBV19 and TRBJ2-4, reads DGGITQSPKYLFRKEGQNVTLSCEQNLNHDAMYWYRQDPGQGLRLIYYSQIVNDFQKGDIAEGYSVSREKKESFPLTVTSAQKNPTAFYLCASSTPGGDIQYFGAGTRLSVL.

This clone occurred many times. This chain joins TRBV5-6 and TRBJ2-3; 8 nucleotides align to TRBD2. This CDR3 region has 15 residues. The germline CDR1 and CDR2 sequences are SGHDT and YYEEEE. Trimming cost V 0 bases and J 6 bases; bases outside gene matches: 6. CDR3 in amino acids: CASSLAGGPMDTQYF. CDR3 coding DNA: TGTGCCAGCAGCTTGGCGGGAGGGCCAATGGATACGCAGTATTTT.

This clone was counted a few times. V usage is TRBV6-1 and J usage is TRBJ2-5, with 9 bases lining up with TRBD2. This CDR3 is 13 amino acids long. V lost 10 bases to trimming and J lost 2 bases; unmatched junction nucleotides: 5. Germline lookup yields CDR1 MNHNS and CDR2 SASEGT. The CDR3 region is CAIAGGVQETQYF. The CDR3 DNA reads TGTGCCATCGCGGGAGGGGTGCAAGAGACCCAGTACTTC.

This chain's CDR3 is CASSLVGTGVGEQYF. In DNA, the CDR3 is TGTGCCAGCAGCTTAGTGGGGACAGGGGTCGGCGAGCAGTACTTC. The V and J genes are TRBV7-2 and TRBJ2-7, with 10 positions matching TRBD1. V was clipped by 1 base and J by 6 bases; unmatched bases: 6. Germline CDR1 SGHTA, CDR2 FQGNSA. This CDR3 comprises 15 residues.

The CDR3 DNA reads TGCGCCAGCAGCCGCCGGGACTTCAAGTATTTT. Translated, it gives CASSRRDFKYF. V gene TRBV5-1 combines with J gene TRBJ2-3; a weak D match, TRBD2 (6 bases). Trimming took off 4 bases at V and 13 bases at J, with 13 bases between the two ends. This CDR3 region has 11 residues. CDR1 and CDR2 (germline): SGHRS, YFSETQ.

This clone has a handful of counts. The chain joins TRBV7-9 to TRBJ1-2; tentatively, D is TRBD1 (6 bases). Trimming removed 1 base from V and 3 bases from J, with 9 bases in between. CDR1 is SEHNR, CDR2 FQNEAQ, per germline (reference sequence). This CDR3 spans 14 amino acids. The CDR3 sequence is CASSLDPGDYGYTF. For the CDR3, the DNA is TGTGCCAGCAGCTTAGATCCAGGGGACTATGGCTACACCTTC.

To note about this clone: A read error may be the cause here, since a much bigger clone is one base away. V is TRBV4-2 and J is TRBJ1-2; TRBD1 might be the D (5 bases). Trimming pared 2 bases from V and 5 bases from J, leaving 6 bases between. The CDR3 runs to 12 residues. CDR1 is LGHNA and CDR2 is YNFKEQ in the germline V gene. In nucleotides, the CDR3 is TGTGCCAGCAGCCAACAGGGATATGGCTACACCTTC. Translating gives CASSQQGYGYTF.